Below are 23 T cell receptor beta chains sequenced from a single sample in a study of cytomegalovirus exposure and HLA in healthy donors. Use of 60 Vbeta and 13 Jbeta primers characterized the PCR. Repertoires were generated with immunoSEQ multiplex PCR, while TCRdb's copy carries only in-frame clones and drops some. The sample lists 90,000 to 150,000 clones, 70% to 80% seen once, with just over 2% in the top ten. Source material: PBMCs. Receptors originate from a human donor in good health.

J is TRBJ2-2 and V is TRBV7-2; D is uncertain. V lost 2 bases, J lost 6 bases, and 13 bases lay in between. Germline V lookup: CDR1 SGHTA, CDR2 FQGNSA. The CDR3 is 15 amino acids. Here the CDR3 DNA reads TGTGCCAGCAGCTTAATTAGCCCGACGGCCGGGGAGCTGTTTTTT. Its protein product is CASSLISPTAGELFF.

The V and J genes are TRBV5-6 and TRBJ2-5; TRBD2 might be the D (6 bases). The length of the CDR3 is 15 residues. Trimming removed 2 bases from V and 1 base from J, with 12 bases in between. In germline, CDR1 is SGHDT, CDR2 YYEEEE. CDR3 sequence: CASSLYGGSQETQYF. CDR3 in DNA: TGTGCCAGCAGCTTATACGGGGGAAGCCAAGAGACCCAGTACTTC.

V gene TRBV5-1 combines with J gene TRBJ2-3; 9 positions agree with TRBD2. V shed 4 bases, J shed 2 bases, and the junction held 8 bases outside the gene matches. From germline, CDR1 is SGHRS and CDR2 YFSETQ. The CDR3 is 16 residues long. The CDR3 region is CASSLGASGITDTQYF. CDR3 bases: TGCGCCAGCAGCCTTGGGGCTAGCGGGATCACAGATACGCAGTATTTT.

Regarding this clone: At one end the junction does not follow the germline gene, possibly because of a read error. The chain recombines TRBV7-2 with TRBJ2-6, with TRBD1 as a possible D gene (5 bases). The CDR3 sequence is 15 residues long. CDR1 and CDR2 (germline): SGHTA, FQGNSA. The CDR3 nucleotides read TGTGCCAGCAGCGGAAGGAACCCTGGGGCCAACGTCCTGACCTTC. Translated, it gives CASSGRNPGANVLTF. The full variable domain, completed using reference TRBV7-2 and TRBJ2-6, is GAGVSQSPSNKVTEKGKDVELRCDPISGHTALYWYRQSLGQGLEFLIYFQGNSAPDKSGLPSDRFSAERTGGSVSTLTIQRTQQEDSAVYLCASSGRNPGANVLTFGAGSRLTVL.

The J gene is TRBJ2-5, the V gene TRBV5-4, with TRBD1 matching over 10 bases. Germline V CDR1 and CDR2: SGHNT, YYREEE (reference sequence). Unmatched junction bases numbered 7, after V lost 0 bases and J lost 2 bases. The CDR3 sequence is 17 residues long. The CDR3 DNA is TGTGCCAGCAGCTTGGCCCTAGGACAGGGGGTTCAAGAGACCCAGTACTTC. This codes for CASSLALGQGVQETQYF. The variable domain in full, with the rest retrieved from reference TRBV5-4 and TRBJ2-5, is ETGVTQSPTHLIKTRGQQVTLRCSSQSGHNTVSWYQQALGQGPQFIFQYYREEENGRGNFPPRFSGLQFPNYSSELNVNALELDDSALYLCASSLALGQGVQETQYFGPGTRLLVL.

This chain joins TRBV7-9 and TRBJ2-1, with 13 bases identical to TRBD2. This CDR3 is 18 amino acids long. Germline V gene lookup returns CDR1 SEHNR and CDR2 FQNEAQ (reference sequence). After removal of 6 bases from V and 2 bases from J, the junction contained 10 bases not matched to a gene. The CDR3 DNA is TGTGCCAGCAGACCGGGACTAGCGGGGCCCGTTGCCTACAATGAGCAGTTCTTC. It is translated as CASRPGLAGPVAYNEQFF.

The chain couples TRBV18 to TRBJ2-6; TRBD1 aligns across 9 bases. The CDR3 consists of 18 residues. Germline values: CDR1 KGHSH, CDR2 LQKENI. V trimming: 0 bases; J trimming: 1 base; junction bases outside the gene matches: 4. DNA for the CDR3: TGTGCCAGCTCACCACCTGGACAGGGGAGGTCTGGGGCCAACGTCCTGACTTTC. Its translation: CASSPPGQGRSGANVLTF.

The CDR3 reads CASTPGQGAKNIQYF. CDR3 bases: TGTGCCAGCACCCCGGGACAGGGGGCCAAAAACATTCAGTACTTC. The V gene is TRBV28, the J gene TRBJ2-4; 10 bases are shared with TRBD1. The CDR3 loop spans 15 amino acids. The germline V gene encodes CDR1 MDHEN and CDR2 SYDVKM. After removal of 7 bases from V and 1 base from J, the junction contained 4 bases not matched to a gene.

The chain uses TRBV9 and TRBJ2-1; 11 nucleotides match TRBD2. Looked up from germline, CDR1 is SGDLS and CDR2 is YYNGEE. The CDR3 has 19 amino acids. V dropped 0 bases and J dropped 0; count of bases not matched to a gene: 8. CDR3 residues: CASSVVPSGGLSSYNEQFF. For the CDR3, the DNA is TGTGCCAGCAGCGTAGTACCTAGCGGGGGGCTCAGCTCCTACAATGAGCAGTTCTTC. The complete variable domain, with remaining parts taken from reference TRBV9 and TRBJ2-1, reads DSGVTQTPKHLITATGQRVTLRCSPRSGDLSVYWYQQSLDQGLQFLIQYYNGEERAKGNILERFSAQQFPDLHSELNLSSLELGDSALYFCASSVVPSGGLSSYNEQFFGPGTRLTVL.

The chain links TRBV7-6 to TRBJ2-5; 11 bases align to TRBD1. This CDR3 is 16 amino acids long. Germline CDR1 is SGHVS and CDR2 is FNYEAQ. Trimming at V came to 1 base and at J to 2 bases, leaving 3 bases not matched to a gene. CDR3 residues: CASSLGRDRGQETQYF. CDR3 DNA: TGTGCCAGCAGCTTAGGCCGGGACAGGGGGCAAGAGACCCAGTACTTC.

This clone was observed a handful of times. V usage is TRBV28 and J usage is TRBJ2-7; the D gene is possibly TRBD1 (5 bases). The ends were cut back, 6 bases at V and 2 bases at J, with 14 bases in the middle. Per the germline V gene, CDR1 is MDHEN and CDR2 is SYDVKM. This CDR3 comprises 14 residues. CDR3 sequence reads: CASRQVDPPYEQYF. The DNA of the CDR3 is TGTGCCAGCAGACAGGTCGACCCTCCCTACGAGCAGTACTTC.

The V and J genes are TRBV7-2 and TRBJ1-5, with TRBD1 as a possible D gene (5 bases). The V gene's germline CDR1 is SGHTA and CDR2 FQGNSA. The CDR3 runs to 12 residues. Trimming took off 5 bases at V and 6 bases at J, with 8 bases between the two ends. The CDR3 bases are TGTGCCAGCAGCCTGGACATTCAGCCCCAGCATTTT. It codes for CASSLDIQPQHF.

The chain carries TRBV28 and TRBJ1-2; perhaps TRBD1 as D (5 bases). The CDR3 totals 15 residues. The V gene's germline CDR1 is MDHEN and CDR2 SYDVKM. Trimming left V 5 bases short and J 0 bases short, with 13 bases between. In DNA form, the CDR3 reads TGTGCCAGCAGTCTAACAGGCTTAGCTAACTATGGCTACACCTTC. Its protein is CASSLTGLANYGYTF.

J is TRBJ2-3 and V is TRBV5-6, with TRBD2 as a possible D gene (6 bases). The CDR3 loop spans 15 amino acids. V lost 4 bases, J lost 1 base, and 13 bases lay in between. In germline, CDR1 is SGHDT, CDR2 YYEEEE. The CDR3 sequence: CASSVPKRGTDTQYF. As DNA, the CDR3 is TGTGCCAGCAGCGTGCCTAAGCGGGGCACAGATACGCAGTATTTT.

The gene calls are TRBV5-1 and TRBJ2-3, with TRBD2 matching over 8 bases. Germline-derived CDR1 and CDR2 are SGHRS and YFSETQ. This CDR3 contains 14 residues. The V gene end was trimmed by 4 bases and the J gene end by 4 bases; junction bases not matched to a gene: 5. The CDR3 DNA sequence: TGCGCCAGCAGCCCGGGGGGGGGCCCAGATACGCAGTATTTT. Protein: CASSPGGGPDTQYF.

In nucleotides, the CDR3 is TGTGCCAGCAGCGCCCTGGATGGAGCCTACAATGAGCAGTTCTTC. It codes for CASSALDGAYNEQFF. This chain uses TRBV9 with TRBJ2-1, with D unclear. The length of the CDR3 is 15 residues. Between the trimmed V and J ends, which lost 3 bases and 2 bases, there was a span of 12 bases. The germline V gene has CDR1 SGDLS and CDR2 YYNGEE. The whole variable domain, remainder taken from reference TRBV9 and TRBJ2-1, is DSGVTQTPKHLITATGQRVTLRCSPRSGDLSVYWYQQSLDQGLQFLIQYYNGEERAKGNILERFSAQQFPDLHSELNLSSLELGDSALYFCASSALDGAYNEQFFGPGTRLTVL.

The V gene is TRBV5-4, the J gene TRBJ1-4; D is undetermined. V dropped 2 bases and J dropped 4 bases, with 15 bases sitting between them. There are 16 residues in the CDR3. CDR1 and CDR2 (germline): SGHNT, YYREEE (reference sequence). The CDR3 sequence: CASSLSPTANNEKLFF. CDR3 coding DNA: TGTGCCAGCAGCTTATCCCCTACAGCAAATAATGAAAAACTGTTTTTT.

J is TRBJ1-4 and V is TRBV29-1, with TRBD1 matching over 7 bases. In germline, CDR1 is SQVTM, CDR2 ANQGSEA. The CDR3 covers 14 residues. Losses at the gene ends were 6 bases for V and 7 bases for J; bases not matched to a gene: 11. The CDR3, as DNA: TGCAGCGTCCAACCGCAGGGGGAATCTGAAAAACTGTTTTTT. Translated: CSVQPQGESEKLFF.

CDR3 nucleotides: TGTGCCAGCAGACCCCGGGTGGGCACTGAAGCTTTCTTT. Protein: CASRPRVGTEAFF. The V and J genes are TRBV6-6 and TRBJ1-1, with no clear D. Trimming pared 6 bases from V and 4 bases from J, leaving 12 bases between. Germline V gene lookup returns CDR1 MNHNY and CDR2 SVGAGI (reference sequence). This CDR3 contains 13 residues.

On this clone itself: At one end the junction does not follow the germline gene, possibly because of a read error. The same CDR3 arises from other DNA sequences in this sample as well. The rearrangement joins TRBV6-5 to TRBJ1-3; D possibly corresponds to TRBD1 (5 bases). Germline assignment: CDR1 MNHEY and CDR2 SVGAGI. The CDR3 is 15 amino acids. The DNA of the CDR3 is TGTGCCAGCAGTGCAACAGACAGCTCTGGAAACACCATCTATTTT. Translated, it gives CASSATDSSGNTIYF.

The rearrangement joins TRBV28 to TRBJ2-7, with D unclear. The CDR3 contains 14 residues. V was trimmed by 2 bases and J by 4 bases, leaving 12 bases between them. Germline V CDR1 and CDR2: MDHEN, SYDVKM. CDR3 sequence reads: CASSLSGVQYEQYF. CDR3 coding DNA: TGTGCCAGCAGTTTAAGTGGTGTCCAGTACGAGCAGTACTTC.

The gene calls are TRBV7-2 and TRBJ2-7; TRBD1 matches at 9 bases. V was pared by 3 bases and J by 4 bases, with 4 bases of the junction left unmatched. Germline V gene data show CDR1 as SGHTA and CDR2 as FQGNSA. This CDR3 spans 14 amino acids. The CDR3 spells CASSFGTGLYEQYF. In DNA form, the CDR3 reads TGTGCCAGCAGCTTCGGGACAGGGCTATACGAGCAGTACTTC.

V gene TRBV2 combines with J gene TRBJ1-4; weak D call: TRBD1 (6 bases). Germline V CDR1 and CDR2: SNHLY, FYNNEI. The V and J ends lost 4 bases and 7 bases respectively, with 16 bases between them. CDR3 length: 15 residues. In DNA form, the CDR3 reads TGTGCCAGCAGTGCCAACAGGGTGGCTCGTGAAAAACTGTTTTTT. Amino acids: CASSANRVAREKLFF.